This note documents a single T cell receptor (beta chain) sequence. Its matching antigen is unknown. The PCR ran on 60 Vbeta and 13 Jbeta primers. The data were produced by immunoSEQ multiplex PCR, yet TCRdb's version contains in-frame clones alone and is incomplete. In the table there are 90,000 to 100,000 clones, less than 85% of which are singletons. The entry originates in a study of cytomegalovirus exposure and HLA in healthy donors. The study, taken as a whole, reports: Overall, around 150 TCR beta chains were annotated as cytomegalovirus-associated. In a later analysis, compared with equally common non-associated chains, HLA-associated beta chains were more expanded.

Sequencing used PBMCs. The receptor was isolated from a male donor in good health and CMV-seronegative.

The CDR3 spells CASSPGTSGSGLSYEQYF. Here the CDR3 DNA reads TGTGCCAGCAGCCCCGGGACTAGCGGGTCGGGGCTCTCCTACGAGCAGTACTTC. The genes are TRBV27 and TRBJ2-7, with TRBD2 matching over 12 bases. V dropped 6 bases and J dropped 0; count of bases not matched to a gene: 12. This CDR3 is built from 18 residues. Per the germline V gene, CDR1 is MNHEY and CDR2 is SMNVEV (reference sequence).